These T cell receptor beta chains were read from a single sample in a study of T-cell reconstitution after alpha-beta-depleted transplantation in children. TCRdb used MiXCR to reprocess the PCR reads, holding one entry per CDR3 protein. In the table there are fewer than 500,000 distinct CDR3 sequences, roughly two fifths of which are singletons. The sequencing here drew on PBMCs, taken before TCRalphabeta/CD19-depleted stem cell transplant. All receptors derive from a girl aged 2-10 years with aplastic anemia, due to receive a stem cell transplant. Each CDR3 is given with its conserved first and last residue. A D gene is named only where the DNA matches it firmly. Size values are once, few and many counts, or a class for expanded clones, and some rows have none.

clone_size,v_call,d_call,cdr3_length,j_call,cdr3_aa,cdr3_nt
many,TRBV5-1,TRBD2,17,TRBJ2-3,CASSLDLAGGSTDTQYF,TGCGCCAGCAGCTTGGACTTAGCGGGAGGCTCCACAGATACGCAGTATTTT
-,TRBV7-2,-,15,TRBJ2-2,CASSLGGEVPGELFF,TGTGCCAGCAGCTTAGGAGGAGAAGTCCCCGGGGAGCTGTTTTTT
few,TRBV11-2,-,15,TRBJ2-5,CASSQRPPPQETQYF,TGTGCCAGCAGCCAAAGGCCGCCCCCGCAAGAGACCCAGTACTTC
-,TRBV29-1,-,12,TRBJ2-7,CSVGWGSYEQYF,TGCAGCGTTGGTTGGGGAAGCTACGAGCAGTACTTC
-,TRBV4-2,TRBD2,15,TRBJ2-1,CASAHGSGMYNEQFF,TGTGCCAGCGCCCACGGGAGCGGGATGTACAATGAGCAGTTCTTC
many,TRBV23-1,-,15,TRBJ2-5,CASSHPCRLQETQYF,TGCGCCAGCAGTCATCCCTGCCGTTTGCAAGAGACCCAGTACTTC
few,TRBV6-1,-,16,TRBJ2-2,CASSASVWPYTGELFF,TGTGCCAGCAGTGCATCGGTTTGGCCCTACACCGGGGAGCTGTTTTTT
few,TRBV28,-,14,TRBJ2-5,CASSLTGVRETQYF,TGTGCCAGCAGTTTAACGGGGGTGAGGGAGACCCAGTACTTC
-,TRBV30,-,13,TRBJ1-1,CAWSGRVDTEAFF,TGTGCCTGGAGTGGGCGGGTGGACACTGAAGCTTTCTTT
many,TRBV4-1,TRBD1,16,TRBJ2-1,CASTFRTGGSYNEQFF,TGCGCCAGCACCTTCCGGACAGGGGGATCCTACAATGAGCAGTTCTTC